This record concerns one T cell receptor beta chain sequence. Its antigen remains unidentified. The germline CDR1 and CDR2 sequences are SGHRS and YFSETQ. This CDR3 comprises 17 residues. The junction had 3 bases not matched to a gene; V was cut back by 1 base and J by 0 bases. TCRdb keeps only in-frame clones here, not all; method: immunoSEQ multiplex PCR. The repertoire includes roughly 64,000 clones, roughly 79% of them detected once, and around 4.6% sits in the top ten. The entry originates in a study of T cells in localized non-small cell lung cancer. Findings and caveats of the study: It was uninvolved adjacent lung that showed the highest T cell clonality, exceeding tumor.

The chain links TRBV5-1 to TRBJ2-2; 10 bases align to TRBD2. The origin of this receptor is a man aged 40-75 years with stage II lung adenocarcinoma. Here the sequenced sample was PBMCs, taken before any cancer treatment. DNA of the CDR3: TGCGCCAGCAGCTTGTTAGCGGGAGGCACGAACACCGGGGAGCTGTTTTTT. Translated, it gives CASSLLAGGTNTGELFF. Full variable domain (missing parts from reference TRBV5-1 and TRBJ2-2): KAGVTQTPRYLIKTRGQQVTLSCSPISGHRSVSWYQQTPGQGLQFLFEYFSETQRNKGNFPGRFSGRQFSNSRSEMNVSTLELGDSALYLCASSLLAGGTNTGELFFGEGSRLTVL.